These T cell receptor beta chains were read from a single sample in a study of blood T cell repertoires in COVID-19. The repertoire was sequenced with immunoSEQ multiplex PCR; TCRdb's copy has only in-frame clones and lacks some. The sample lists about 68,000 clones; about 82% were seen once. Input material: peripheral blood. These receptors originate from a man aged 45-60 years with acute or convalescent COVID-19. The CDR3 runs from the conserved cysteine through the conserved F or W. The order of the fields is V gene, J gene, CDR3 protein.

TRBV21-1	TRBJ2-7	CASIDARLLSYEQYF
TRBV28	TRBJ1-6	CASHNRSPLHF
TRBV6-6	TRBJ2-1	CASSYSGTSYNEQFF
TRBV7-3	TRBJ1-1	CASSPGVSRNTEAFF
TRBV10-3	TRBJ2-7	CAISDPGLAGTYEQYF
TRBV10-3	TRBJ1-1	CAITPGQTMNTEAFF
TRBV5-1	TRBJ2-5	CASSLGRYDETQYF
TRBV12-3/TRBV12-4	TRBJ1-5	CASSRDRGQPQHF
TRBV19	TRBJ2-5	CASSIGQDQETQYF
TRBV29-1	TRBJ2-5	CSVRQARGQETQYF
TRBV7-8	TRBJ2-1	CASSLVDRLAGVYNEQFF
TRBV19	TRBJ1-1	CASTQGVFKWDTEAFF
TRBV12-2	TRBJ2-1	CASRSPQGIYNEQFF
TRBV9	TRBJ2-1	CASSVSGGAAEQFF
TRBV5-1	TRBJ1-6	CASSLRQGGQSPLHF
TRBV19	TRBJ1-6	CASKKGDRGHNSPLHF
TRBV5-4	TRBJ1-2	CASSLVLARGANYGYTF
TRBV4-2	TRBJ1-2	CASSSVQGVFGSGYTF
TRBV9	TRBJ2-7	CASSAGTGAHYEQYF
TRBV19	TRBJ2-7	CASSYRGETYEQYF